Here is one TCR beta chain with its context. Antigen specificity is unknown. This entry belongs to a study of T cells after yellow fever vaccination. The study, taken as a whole, reports: In post-booster samples, most primary-vaccination clones reappeared (approximately 96% CD4, 88% CD8).

In TCRdb, the 5' RACE reads were re-called with MiXCR into one record per CDR3 protein. The data contain about 430,000 distinct CDR3 sequences, around a sixth of them singletons. The ends were cut back, 2 bases at V and 4 bases at J, with 11 bases in the middle. The CDR3 is made up of 14 amino acids. The sample here was PBMCs, taken before the yellow fever booster vaccination. The TCR was taken from a man aged 18 to 29 who received the YFV17D yellow fever vaccine. The chain combines TRBV12-3 or TRBV12-4 with TRBJ1-2; tentatively, D is TRBD1 (5 bases). CDR3: CASSLLRAIYGYTF. Written as DNA, the CDR3 is TGTGCCAGCAGTTTACTCAGGGCCATCTATGGCTACACCTTC.